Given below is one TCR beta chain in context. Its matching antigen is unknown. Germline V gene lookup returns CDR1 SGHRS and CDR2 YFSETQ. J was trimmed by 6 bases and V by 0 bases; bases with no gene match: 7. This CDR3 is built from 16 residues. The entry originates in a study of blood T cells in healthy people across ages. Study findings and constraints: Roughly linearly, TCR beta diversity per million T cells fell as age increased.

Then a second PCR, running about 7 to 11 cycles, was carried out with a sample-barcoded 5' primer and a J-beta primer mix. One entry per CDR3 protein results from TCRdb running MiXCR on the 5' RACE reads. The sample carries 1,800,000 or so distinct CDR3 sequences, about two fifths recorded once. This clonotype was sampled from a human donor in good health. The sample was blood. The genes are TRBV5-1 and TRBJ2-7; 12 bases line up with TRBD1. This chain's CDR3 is CASSLAGGQGAFEQYF. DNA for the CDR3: TGCGCCAGCAGCTTGGCCGGGGGACAGGGGGCGTTCGAGCAGTACTTC.